These 20 T cell receptor beta chains came from one sample sequenced in a study of blood T cell repertoires in COVID-19. Here immunoSEQ multiplex PCR was the method, and the copy in TCRdb shows in-frame clones only, minus some. This sample has some 140,000 clones; roughly 90% occur once, and the top ten carry less than 20%. Sequencing input: peripheral blood. The receptors were gathered from a man aged 50 or older with active or convalescent COVID-19.

CDR3 DNA: TGTGCCAGAAGATGGACCGGGACAGGGATTCTCTCTGGAAACACCATATATTTT. It translates to CARRWTGTGILSGNTIYF. The chain employs TRBV7-5 and TRBJ1-3; no DNA check was done on the table's D call, TRBD1. TRBV7-5 is tagged as a pseudogene. The CDR3 has 18 residues.

This chain connects TRBV6-6 to TRBJ2-3; TRBD2 agrees at 7 bases. V shed 2 bases, J shed 2 bases, and the junction held 4 bases outside the gene matches. The CDR3 extends over 15 amino acids. CDR1 and CDR2 (germline): MNHNY, SVGAGI (reference sequence). CDR3 sequence reads: CASSYERGTTDTQYF. The CDR3 DNA reads as TGTGCCAGCAGTTACGAGCGGGGTACCACAGATACGCAGTATTTT.

This sequence joins TRBV19 and TRBJ1-2; unclear D gene. Per the germline V gene, CDR1 is LNHDA and CDR2 is SQIVND (reference sequence). The CDR3 covers 16 residues. The ends were cut back, 7 bases at V and 1 base at J, with 19 bases in the middle. The CDR3 region is CASNYALEESNYGYTF. The CDR3 nucleotides read TGTGCCAGTAATTACGCCCTTGAGGAAAGTAACTATGGCTACACCTTC.

The chain joins TRBV5-1 to TRBJ2-3; 7 bases fit TRBD2. The CDR3 sequence is 18 residues long. Germline CDR1 reads SGHRS; CDR2 reads YFSETQ. J lost 1 base, V lost 5 bases, and 16 bases had no gene match. CDR3 in amino acids: CASRQDGNRLAGTDTQYF. For the CDR3, the DNA is TGCGCCAGCAGACAGGACGGGAACCGGCTAGCGGGCACAGATACGCAGTATTTT.

J is TRBJ2-3 and V is TRBV4-2; the match to TRBD2 covers 12 bases. The junction had 9 bases not matched to a gene; V was cut back by 0 bases and J by 2 bases. From germline, CDR1 is LGHNA and CDR2 YNFKEQ. This CDR3 is 19 amino acids long. CDR3 in amino acids: CASSQEQTRTSGVTDTQYF. CDR3 nucleotides: TGTGCCAGCAGCCAAGAGCAAACTCGGACTAGCGGGGTCACAGATACGCAGTATTTT.

The rearrangement links TRBV12-3 or TRBV12-4 to TRBJ1-1; D is unresolved. The CDR3 spans 13 residues. V dropped 5 bases and J dropped 1 base, with 8 bases sitting between them. The CDR3 DNA sequence: TGTGCCAGCAGTCAACAGAAGAACACTGAAGCTTTCTTT. Its protein is CASSQQKNTEAFF.

This clone was seen a single time. The rearrangement uses TRBV5-4 and TRBJ2-1; 9 bases align to TRBD2. Trimming removed 4 bases from V and 5 bases from J; junction bases left unmatched: 13. Germline CDR1 SGHNT, CDR2 YYREEE (reference sequence). This CDR3 has 17 residues. The CDR3 region has the DNA TGTGCCAGCAGCGGTGAGGTTTTAGCGGGGGAAGACAATGAGCAGTTCTTC. Its translation is CASSGEVLAGEDNEQFF.

This clone was observed a handful of times. The chain uses TRBV13 and TRBJ2-1; 8 bases match TRBD2. This CDR3 spans 16 amino acids. V lost 3 bases and J lost 4; bases outside the gene matches: 8. CDR1 is PRHDT, CDR2 FYEKMQ, per germline (reference sequence). The CDR3 loop is CASSFRDSGNYNEQFF. The CDR3 DNA follows: TGTGCCAGCAGCTTCCGCGATAGCGGGAATTACAATGAGCAGTTCTTC.

This rearrangement joins TRBV12-3 or TRBV12-4 to TRBJ2-7; D possibly corresponds to TRBD1 (6 bases). V gave up 6 bases and J gave up 3 bases, with 9 bases separating them. The CDR3 extends over 12 amino acids. The CDR3 DNA reads TGTGCCAGCAGCCGGGACAACTACGAGCAGTACTTC. Amino acid sequence: CASSRDNYEQYF.

V is TRBV7-2 and J is TRBJ2-2; D might be TRBD2 (6 bases). This CDR3 has 15 residues. Trimming took off 4 bases at V and 3 bases at J, with 12 bases between the two ends. Germline CDR1 SGHTA, CDR2 FQGNSA. The CDR3 reads CASSSGSPYTGELFF. The CDR3, as DNA: TGTGCCAGCAGCTCCGGGAGCCCTTACACCGGGGAGCTGTTTTTT.

The chain uses TRBV19 and TRBJ2-5; the match to TRBD2 covers 13 bases. Germline V gene lookup returns CDR1 LNHDA and CDR2 SQIVND (reference sequence). The CDR3 loop spans 16 amino acids. Trimming took 9 bases from V and 2 from J; bases not matched to a gene: 9. CDR3 sequence (DNA): TGTGCCAGCTCGAAGGGACTAGCGGGGACTCAAGAGACCCAGTACTTC. It is translated as CASSKGLAGTQETQYF.

The chain uses TRBV24-1 and TRBJ2-3; possible D gene TRBD2, 5 bases. V was pared by 3 bases and J by 2 bases, with 11 bases between. CDR1 is KGHDR and CDR2 is SFDVKD in the germline V gene. The CDR3 totals 15 residues. The CDR3 region is CATSDTKRPTDTQYF. In DNA form, the CDR3 reads TGTGCCACCAGTGATACTAAGCGGCCCACAGATACGCAGTATTTT.

V and J are TRBV7-8 and TRBJ2-7; 7 nucleotides match TRBD2. In germline, CDR1 is SGHVS, CDR2 FQNEAQ. The J segment lost 4 bases and the V segment lost 1 base, leaving 7 bases of the junction unmatched. This CDR3 has 15 residues. Here the CDR3 DNA reads TGTGCCAGCAGCTTAGAAGCGGGGAACAGGTACGAGCAGTACTTC. This codes for CASSLEAGNRYEQYF.

The rearrangement links TRBV5-4 to TRBJ2-5, with TRBD2 identical over 9 bases. The CDR3 runs 14 residues. Germline V gene sequence: CDR1 SGHNT, CDR2 YYREEE (reference sequence). Unmatched junction bases numbered 2, after V lost 4 bases and J lost 1 base. In nucleotides, the CDR3 is TGTGCCAGCAGCCAGGGACTAGCCCAAGAGACCCAGTACTTC. It is translated as CASSQGLAQETQYF.

This chain uses TRBV11-2 with TRBJ2-5, with D perhaps TRBD1 (6 bases). V was pared by 2 bases and J by 6 bases, with 16 bases between. CDR1 is SGHAT and CDR2 is FQNNGV in the germline V gene. The CDR3 sequence is 15 residues long. DNA for the CDR3: TGTGCCAGCAGCTTAACGGCAGGGGCCCAGCAGACCCAGTACTTC. Translating gives CASSLTAGAQQTQYF.

The J gene is TRBJ2-3, the V gene TRBV29-1; 7 nucleotides agree with TRBD1. CDR1 is SQVTM, CDR2 ANQGSEA, per germline. The CDR3 contains 14 residues. V lost 3 bases, J lost 2 bases, and 5 bases stayed unmatched. CDR3: CSVESGQYTDTQYF. The CDR3 DNA reads TGCAGCGTTGAGTCGGGACAGTACACAGATACGCAGTATTTT.

J is TRBJ1-1 and V is TRBV29-1, with TRBD1 as a possible D gene (6 bases). Trimming removed 6 bases from V and 3 bases from J, with 14 bases in between. The germline V gene encodes CDR1 SQVTM and CDR2 ANQGSEA. The CDR3 covers 13 residues. The DNA of the CDR3 is TGCAGCGTGAGCAGGGGTCCGGACACTGAAGCTTTCTTT. Protein product: CSVSRGPDTEAFF. The variable domain in full, completed from reference TRBV29-1 and TRBJ1-1, reads SAVISQKPSRDICQRGTSLTIQCQVDSQVTMMFWYRQQPGQSLTLIATANQGSEATYESGFVIDKFPISRPNLTFSTLTVSNMSPEDSSIYLCSVSRGPDTEAFFGQGTRLTVV.

V is TRBV11-2 and J is TRBJ1-2, with 8 bases lining up with TRBD1. The CDR3 is 14 residues long. The germline gives CDR1 SGHAT, CDR2 FQNNGV. After removal of 5 bases from V and 8 bases from J, the junction contained 10 bases not matched to a gene. CDR3 amino acids: CASSLSGAGGGYTF. Written as DNA, the CDR3 is TGTGCCAGCAGCCTAAGTGGGGCAGGGGGCGGCTACACCTTC.

The J gene is TRBJ1-1, the V gene TRBV7-6; 9 nucleotides agree with TRBD1. After removal of 0 bases from V and 2 bases from J, the junction contained 4 bases not matched to a gene. In germline, CDR1 is SGHVS, CDR2 FNYEAQ. CDR3 length: 16 residues. The CDR3: CASSLAAGQGNTEAFF. The CDR3, as DNA: TGTGCCAGCAGCTTAGCGGCGGGACAGGGCAACACTGAAGCTTTCTTT.

This rearrangement joins TRBV6-5 to TRBJ1-1; 7 nucleotides match TRBD1. This CDR3 region has 12 residues. Germline V lookup: CDR1 MNHEY, CDR2 SVGAGI. The V gene end was trimmed by 6 bases and the J gene end by 6 bases; junction bases not matched to a gene: 4. CDR3 in amino acids: CASSIRGAEAFF. CDR3 sequence (DNA): TGTGCCAGCAGCATCAGGGGGGCTGAAGCTTTCTTT.